This passage covers 22 T cell receptor beta chains from one sample sequenced in a study of shared clonotypes between healthy human individuals. Only in-frame clones appear in the TCRdb table, and some are missing; sequencing was by immunoSEQ multiplex PCR. The sample holds 2 million to 3 million clones, roughly 93% seen once. Sequenced material: naive CD4+ T cells from PBMCs. The sample's subset: CD45RA+ positively selected. Receptors originate from a man aged 18 to 29 in good health. Some clones in this sample may be carry-over from other donors' samples.

The chain has TRBV5-1 and TRBJ1-3; TRBD1 matches 7 bases. V was clipped by 4 bases and J by 0 bases; unmatched bases: 7. The CDR3 covers 16 residues. Germline values: CDR1 SGHRS, CDR2 YFSETQ. The CDR3 loop is CASSRDRVISGNTIYF. The CDR3 nucleotides are TGCGCCAGCAGCCGTGACAGGGTGATCTCTGGAAACACCATATATTTT.

The chain recombines TRBV30 with TRBJ2-4; D is undetermined. The germline V gene encodes CDR1 GTSNPN and CDR2 SVGIG (reference sequence). CDR3 length: 13 residues. V was trimmed by 3 bases and J by 0 bases, leaving 6 bases between them. The CDR3 is CAWRPLAKNIQYF. The CDR3 DNA is TGTGCCTGGAGGCCGCTAGCCAAAAACATTCAGTACTTC.

CDR3 protein: CASSLSGVSRGGYTF. The CDR3 region has the DNA TGTGCCAGCAGTTTATCGGGTGTAAGTCGGGGTGGCTACACCTTC. The V and J genes are TRBV28 and TRBJ1-2; the D is unclear. The CDR3 runs 15 residues. V shed 1 base and J shed 7 bases, with 16 bases lying between them. Germline loops: CDR1 MDHEN, CDR2 SYDVKM.

The chain couples TRBV18 to TRBJ1-5, with a tentative D call TRBD1 (5 bases). The V and J ends lost 4 bases and 6 bases respectively, with 13 bases between them. The V gene's germline CDR1 is KGHSH and CDR2 LQKENI. CDR3 length equals 14 residues. The CDR3 sequence is CASSLGGMGQPQHF. The CDR3 DNA reads TGTGCCAGCTCACTCGGGGGTATGGGTCAGCCCCAGCATTTT.

The genes are TRBV19 and TRBJ2-1; 7 positions agree with TRBD2. The CDR3 is made up of 13 amino acids. CDR1 is LNHDA, CDR2 SQIVND, per germline (reference sequence). V was pared by 8 bases and J by 3 bases, with 4 bases of the junction left unmatched. The CDR3 is CASSSGNYNEQFF. In DNA, the CDR3 is TGTGCCAGTTCGAGCGGGAACTACAATGAGCAGTTCTTC.

V gene TRBV5-1 combines with J gene TRBJ2-2; D remains unclear. The CDR3 contains 15 residues. CDR1 is SGHRS, CDR2 YFSETQ, per germline. V was trimmed by 0 bases and J by 6 bases, leaving 12 bases between them. CDR3 sequence (DNA): TGCGCCAGCAGCTTGGCCGTCGGCAACCCCGGGGAGCTGTTTTTT. Translated: CASSLAVGNPGELFF. The entire variable domain, with the rest obtained from reference TRBV5-1 and TRBJ2-2, is as follows: KAGVTQTPRYLIKTRGQQVTLSCSPISGHRSVSWYQQTPGQGLQFLFEYFSETQRNKGNFPGRFSGRQFSNSRSEMNVSTLELGDSALYLCASSLAVGNPGELFFGEGSRLTVL.

The chain carries TRBV27 and TRBJ2-1; D might be TRBD1 (5 bases). Germline CDR1 MNHEY, CDR2 SMNVEV (reference sequence). There are 14 residues in the CDR3. Trimming pared 10 bases from V and 6 bases from J, leaving 19 bases between. The DNA for the CDR3 is TGTGCCACCCGTATGTTCGGGCAGGGCAATGAGCAGTTCTTC. This sequence encodes CATRMFGQGNEQFF.

The chain combines TRBV11-3 with TRBJ2-2; D may correspond to TRBD1 or TRBD2 (5 bases each). This CDR3 is 16 amino acids long. CDR1 and CDR2 (germline): SGHNT, YENEEA. V was trimmed by 8 bases and J by 5 bases, leaving 21 bases between them. The CDR3 DNA follows: TGTGCCAGCGCAATGCCGGTCCCCTGGGGGACCGGGGAGCTGTTTTTT. The encoded protein is CASAMPVPWGTGELFF.

The chain employs TRBV5-1 and TRBJ2-7; 9 bases agree with TRBD2. V was clipped by 4 bases and J by 1 base; unmatched bases: 9. Germline lookup yields CDR1 SGHRS and CDR2 YFSETQ. The CDR3 runs 16 residues. CDR3 sequence reads: CASSRLAEPLSYEQYF. In nucleotides, the CDR3 is TGCGCCAGCAGCAGACTAGCGGAACCCTTATCCTACGAGCAGTACTTC.

This chain uses TRBV19 with TRBJ2-7, with D possibly TRBD1 on 6 matching bases. This CDR3 has 15 residues. The germline V and J ends were trimmed by 6 bases and 3 bases, with 18 bases remaining between them. Germline V gene lookup returns CDR1 LNHDA and CDR2 SQIVND (reference sequence). CDR3 in DNA: TGTGCCAGTAGGACTACCGGGACATCCAACTACGAGCAGTACTTC. It specifies CASRTTGTSNYEQYF. Supplemented by reference TRBV19 and TRBJ2-7, the full variable domain reads DGGITQSPKYLFRKEGQNVTLSCEQNLNHDAMYWYRQDPGQGLRLIYYSQIVNDFQKGDIAEGYSVSREKKESFPLTVTSAQKNPTAFYLCASRTTGTSNYEQYFGPGTRLTVT.

On this clone itself: Other nucleotide sequences from this sample produce the same CDR3. The CDR3 coding sequence is TGTGCCAGCAGAGGGGGGAGACAGCCCCAGCATTTT. This sequence encodes CASRGGRQPQHF. The V gene is TRBV27, the J gene TRBJ1-5, with a tentative D call TRBD1 (6 bases). The germline V and J ends were trimmed by 6 bases and 7 bases, with 10 bases remaining between them. In germline, CDR1 is MNHEY, CDR2 SMNVEV (reference sequence). The CDR3 has 12 residues.

The genes are TRBV5-1 and TRBJ2-7; D is perhaps TRBD1 (6 bases). The CDR3 is 12 amino acids. The germline V and J ends were trimmed by 3 bases and 6 bases, with 10 bases remaining between them. Germline V gene lookup returns CDR1 SGHRS and CDR2 YFSETQ. The DNA for the CDR3 is TGCGCCAGCAGCTGGGGGCCTGGCGAGCAGTACTTC. Encoded protein: CASSWGPGEQYF.

The rearrangement links TRBV5-8 to TRBJ2-7; either TRBD1 or TRBD2 may supply D (5 bases each). CDR3 length: 15 amino acids. V lost 0 bases, J lost 0 bases, and 10 bases lay in between. CDR1 is SGHTS, CDR2 YDEGEE, per germline. DNA of the CDR3: TGTGCCAGCAGCTTGGGAGGGGCCGCCTCCTACGAGCAGTACTTC. Translating gives CASSLGGAASYEQYF.

The chain is built from TRBV19 and TRBJ1-4; the match to TRBD1 covers 8 bases. Germline CDR1 LNHDA, CDR2 SQIVND (reference sequence). The CDR3 is made up of 14 amino acids. The V segment lost 3 bases and the J segment 8 bases; nucleotides outside the gene matches: 5. The CDR3 DNA reads TGTGCCAGTAGTATTGGACAGGGTTTCGAAAAACTGTTTTTT. It specifies CASSIGQGFEKLFF. Full variable domain (rest looked up from reference TRBV19 and TRBJ1-4): DGGITQSPKYLFRKEGQNVTLSCEQNLNHDAMYWYRQDPGQGLRLIYYSQIVNDFQKGDIAEGYSVSREKKESFPLTVTSAQKNPTAFYLCASSIGQGFEKLFFGSGTQLSVL.

V and J are TRBV6-6 and TRBJ1-2; D gene ambiguous. Germline V CDR1 and CDR2: MNHNY, SVGAGI (reference sequence). The germline V and J ends were trimmed by 6 bases and 4 bases, with 9 bases remaining between them. This CDR3 comprises 12 residues. The CDR3 loop reads CASSPSPYGYTF. CDR3 DNA: TGTGCCAGCAGCCCGAGCCCCTATGGCTACACCTTC.

The chain is built from TRBV28 and TRBJ2-1; TRBD2 aligns across 10 bases. The J segment lost 7 bases and the V segment lost 2 bases, leaving 11 bases of the junction unmatched. CDR3 size: 17 residues. Germline CDR1 MDHEN, CDR2 SYDVKM. Here the CDR3 DNA reads TGTGCCAGCAGTTTAGGGGTAGCTAGCGGGAGTTTAAATGAGCAGTTCTTC. It yields the protein CASSLGVASGSLNEQFF. The full variable domain, rest sourced from reference TRBV28 and TRBJ2-1, is DVKVTQSSRYLVKRTGEKVFLECVQDMDHENMFWYRQDPGLGLRLIYFSYDVKMKEKGDIPEGYSVSREKKERFSLILESASTNQTSMYLCASSLGVASGSLNEQFFGPGTRLTVL.

The V gene is TRBV5-1, the J gene TRBJ2-5; 8 nucleotides align to TRBD1. CDR1 is SGHRS, CDR2 YFSETQ, per germline. The junction had 15 bases not matched to a gene; V was cut back by 3 bases and J by 11 bases. The CDR3 has 15 amino acids. This chain's CDR3 is CASSSGADRGGEQYF. The DNA for the CDR3 is TGCGCCAGCAGCTCCGGGGCCGACAGGGGCGGTGAGCAGTACTTC.

J is TRBJ1-1 and V is TRBV2; D unclear. Germline loops: CDR1 SNHLY, CDR2 FYNNEI. The CDR3 length is 13 residues. Between the trimmed V and J ends, which lost 2 bases and 7 bases, there was a span of 11 bases. The CDR3, as DNA: TGTGCCAGCAGTGAAATGGCAGACTTTGAAGCTTTCTTT. The encoded protein is CASSEMADFEAFF.

The CDR3 DNA is TGTGCCAGCTCACCCGTAACGGGAGGGGTTGAGAATGAGCAGTTCTTC. Its translation is CASSPVTGGVENEQFF. This chain connects TRBV18 to TRBJ2-1; the match to TRBD2 covers 8 bases. The CDR3 contains 16 residues. Germline V lookup: CDR1 KGHSH, CDR2 LQKENI. Trimming removed 3 bases from V and 7 bases from J; junction bases left unmatched: 11.

The chain links TRBV11-2 to TRBJ2-3; no reliable D call. V gave up 5 bases and J gave up 0 bases, with 6 bases separating them. From germline, CDR1 is SGHAT and CDR2 FQNNGV. The CDR3 contains 13 residues. The CDR3 DNA reads as TGTGCCAGCAGCGGGCCTAGCACAGATACGCAGTATTTT. It translates to CASSGPSTDTQYF.

The chain combines TRBV5-1 with TRBJ2-7; no firm D call. Trimming took off 0 bases at V and 6 bases at J, with 13 bases between the two ends. The length of the CDR3 is 14 residues. Germline-derived CDR1 and CDR2 are SGHRS and YFSETQ. This CDR3 is CASSLDSTPREQYF. Written as DNA, the CDR3 is TGCGCCAGCAGCTTGGACAGTACTCCGCGCGAGCAGTACTTC.

Remarks on this clone: The sample contains more than one DNA sequence encoding this CDR3. J is TRBJ1-5 and V is TRBV28; D unresolved. The germline V and J ends were trimmed by 3 bases and 7 bases, with 7 bases remaining between them. CDR3 length: 12 residues. Germline V gene lookup returns CDR1 MDHEN and CDR2 SYDVKM. The CDR3 is CASSLRDQPQHF. The CDR3 coding sequence is TGTGCCAGCAGTTTGAGAGACCAGCCCCAGCATTTT.